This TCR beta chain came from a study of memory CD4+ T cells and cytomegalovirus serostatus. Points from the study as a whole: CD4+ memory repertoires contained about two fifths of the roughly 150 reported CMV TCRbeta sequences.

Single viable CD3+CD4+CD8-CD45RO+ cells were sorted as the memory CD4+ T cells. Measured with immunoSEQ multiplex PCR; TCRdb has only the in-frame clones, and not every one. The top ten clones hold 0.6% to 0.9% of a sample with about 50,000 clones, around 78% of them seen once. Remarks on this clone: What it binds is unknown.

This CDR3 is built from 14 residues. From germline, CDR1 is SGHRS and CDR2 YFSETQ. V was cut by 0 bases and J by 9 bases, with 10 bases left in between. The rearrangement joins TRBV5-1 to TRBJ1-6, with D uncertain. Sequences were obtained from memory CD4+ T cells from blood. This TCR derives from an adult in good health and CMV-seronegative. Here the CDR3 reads CASSLGDHLSPLHF. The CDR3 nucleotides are TGCGCCAGCAGCTTGGGGGATCATCTTTCACCCCTCCACTTT. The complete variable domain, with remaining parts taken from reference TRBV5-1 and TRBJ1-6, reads KAGVTQTPRYLIKTRGQQVTLSCSPISGHRSVSWYQQTPGQGLQFLFEYFSETQRNKGNFPGRFSGRQFSNSRSEMNVSTLELGDSALYLCASSLGDHLSPLHFGNGTRLTVT.